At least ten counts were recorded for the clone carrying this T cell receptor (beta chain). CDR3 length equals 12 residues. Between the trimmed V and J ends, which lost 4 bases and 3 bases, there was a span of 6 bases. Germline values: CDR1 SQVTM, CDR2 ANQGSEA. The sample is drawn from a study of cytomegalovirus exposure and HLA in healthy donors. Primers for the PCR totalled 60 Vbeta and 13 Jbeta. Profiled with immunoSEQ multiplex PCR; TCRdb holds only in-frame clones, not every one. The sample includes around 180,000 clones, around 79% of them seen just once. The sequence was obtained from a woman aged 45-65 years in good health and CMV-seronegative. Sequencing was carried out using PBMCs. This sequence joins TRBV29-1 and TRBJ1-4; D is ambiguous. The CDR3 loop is CSVGRANEKLFF. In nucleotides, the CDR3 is TGCAGCGTTGGGAGGGCTAATGAAAAACTGTTTTTT. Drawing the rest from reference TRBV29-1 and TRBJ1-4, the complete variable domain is SAVISQKPSRDICQRGTSLTIQCQVDSQVTMMFWYRQQPGQSLTLIATANQGSEATYESGFVIDKFPISRPNLTFSTLTVSNMSPEDSSIYLCSVGRANEKLFFGSGTQLSVL.